The present T cell receptor beta chain was sequenced within a study of T cell repertoires in cytomegalovirus infection. TCRdb itself ran the reads through MiXCR, one entry per CDR3 protein. The sample lists hundreds of thousands of distinct CDR3 sequences; 9.6% were seen once. The CDR3 is 17 residues long. Germline V gives CDR1 DFQATT, CDR2 SNEGSKA (reference sequence). Unmatched junction bases numbered 5, after V lost 2 bases and J lost 1 base. The sequencing sample was made of PBMCs. The receptor was isolated from a human donor in good health (CMV status not recorded). Some clones in this sample may be carry-over from other donors' samples. V usage is TRBV20-1 and J usage is TRBJ2-3, with TRBD2 matching 14 bases. The CDR3 sequence: CSARSGTSGRRTDTQYF. CDR3 in DNA: TGCAGTGCTAGATCCGGGACTAGCGGGAGACGCACAGATACGCAGTATTTT.